These T cell receptor beta chains were read from a single sample in a study of cytomegalovirus exposure and HLA in healthy donors. The data were produced by immunoSEQ multiplex PCR, yet TCRdb's version contains in-frame clones alone and is incomplete. The repertoire has some 290,000 clones, approximately 88% of them found once; the top ten carry roughly 0.96%. The sequencing input was PBMCs. All receptors derive from a man between 25 and 39 years old in good health and CMV-seronegative. The CDR3 runs from the conserved cysteine through the conserved F or W. Fields, in order: D gene, clone size, V gene, J gene, CDR3 protein, CDR3 DNA. A D gene is named only where the DNA matches it firmly. Only part of the rows carry a size: once, few, many, or a class if the clone is expanded.

-,few,TRBV6-6,TRBJ2-5,CASSYRETQYF,TGTGCCAGCAGTTACCGGGAGACCCAGTACTTC
-,-,TRBV7-9,TRBJ2-5,CASSLRLGGGGETQYF,TGTGCCAGCAGCTTGAGACTAGGAGGGGGCGGAGAGACCCAGTACTTC
-,-,TRBV9,TRBJ2-2,CASSVYGELFF,TGTGCCAGCAGCGTTTACGGGGAGCTGTTTTTT
-,-,TRBV11-2,TRBJ1-2,CASSYYLGSGTNYGYTF,TGTGCCAGCAGCTACTATCTGGGTTCAGGGACTAACTATGGCTACACCTTC
TRBD2,few,TRBV6-1,TRBJ2-2,CASSQGEGHTGELFF,TGTGCCAGCAGCCAAGGGGAGGGACACACCGGGGAGCTGTTTTTT
TRBD1,-,TRBV7-2,TRBJ2-7,CASSVRQGYEQYF,TGTGCCAGCAGCGTAAGACAGGGTTACGAGCAGTACTTC
-,-,TRBV6-1,TRBJ1-3,CASSEALNTGNTIYF,TGTGCCAGCAGTGAAGCGCTGAACACTGGAAACACCATATATTTT
-,-,TRBV12-5,TRBJ2-4,CASAPGETIQYF,TGTGCTAGTGCCCCGGGAGAAACCATTCAGTACTTC
-,-,TRBV5-1,TRBJ2-2,CASSLALEAGELFF,TGCGCCAGCAGCTTGGCGCTAGAGGCCGGGGAGCTGTTTTTT
-,-,TRBV5-3,TRBJ2-4,CARIPSLRYF,TGTGCCAGAATCCCAAGCCTACGGTACTTC
-,-,TRBV6-5,TRBJ2-1,CASSPTSSYNEQFF,TGTGCCAGCAGCCCTACTAGCTCCTACAATGAGCAGTTCTTC
-,-,TRBV6-5,TRBJ1-2,CASRSQGRDYGYTF,TGTGCCAGCAGGTCTCAGGGGAGAGACTATGGCTACACCTTC
TRBD2,-,TRBV5-1,TRBJ2-5,CASSLVVSGGIQETQYF,TGCGCCAGCAGCTTGGTTGTGTCGGGGGGGATCCAAGAGACCCAGTACTTC
-,-,TRBV4-1,TRBJ1-4,CASSQGGNSEKLFF,TGCGCCAGCAGCCAGGGGGGGAACAGCGAAAAACTGTTTTTT
TRBD2,-,TRBV6-1,TRBJ2-7,CASRGLAGGYEQYF,TGTGCCAGCAGGGGACTAGCGGGGGGCTACGAGCAGTACTTC
-,-,TRBV7-2,TRBJ2-5,CASSLVNTQTQYF,TGTGCCAGCAGCTTAGTGAACACGCAGACCCAGTACTTC
TRBD1,once,TRBV7-2,TRBJ1-2,CASSMPGQGAGYTF,TGTGCCAGCAGCATGCCGGGACAGGGGGCTGGCTACACCTTC
-,-,TRBV7-8,TRBJ2-1,CASSLGGITIQNNEQFF,TGTGCCAGCAGCTTAGGCGGAATTACTATACAAAACAATGAGCAGTTCTTC
-,-,TRBV4-2,TRBJ1-1,CASSQEGALGRGGEAFF,TGTGCCAGCAGCCAAGAGGGGGCTTTGGGGAGAGGAGGCGAAGCTTTCTTT
TRBD1,-,TRBV12-5,TRBJ1-6,CASGPGGNSPLHF,TGTGCTAGTGGCCCAGGGGGTAATTCACCCCTCCACTTT
TRBD2,-,TRBV2,TRBJ2-5,CASSRGLAGGHGKTQYF,TGTGCCAGCAGTCGGGGGCTAGCGGGGGGTCATGGAAAGACCCAGTACTTC
-,-,TRBV6-5,TRBJ2-1,CASSSSYSYEQFF,TGTGCCAGCAGCTCTAGCTACTCCTATGAGCAGTTCTTC